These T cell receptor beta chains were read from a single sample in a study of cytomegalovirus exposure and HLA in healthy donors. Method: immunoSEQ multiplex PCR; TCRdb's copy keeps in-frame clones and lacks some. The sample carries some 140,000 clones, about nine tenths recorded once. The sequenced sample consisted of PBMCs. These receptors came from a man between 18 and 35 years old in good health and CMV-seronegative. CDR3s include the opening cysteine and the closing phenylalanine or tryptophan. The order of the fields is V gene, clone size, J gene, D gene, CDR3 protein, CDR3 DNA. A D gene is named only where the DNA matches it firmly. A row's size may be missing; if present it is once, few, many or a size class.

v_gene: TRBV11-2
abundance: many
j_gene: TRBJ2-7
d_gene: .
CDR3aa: CASRSPRDRLYEQYF
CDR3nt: TGTGCCAGCAGATCCCCGCGGGACCGCCTCTACGAGCAGTACTTC

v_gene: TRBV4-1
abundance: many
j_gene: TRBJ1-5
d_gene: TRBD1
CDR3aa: CASSQGAGGMNQPQHF
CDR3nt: TGCGCCAGCAGCCAAGGCGCAGGGGGGATGAATCAGCCCCAGCATTTT

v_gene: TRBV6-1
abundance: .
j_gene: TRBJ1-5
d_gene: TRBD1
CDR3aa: CASSEARDRGRQPQHF
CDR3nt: TGTGCCAGCAGTGAGGCAAGGGACAGGGGGCGACAGCCCCAGCATTTT

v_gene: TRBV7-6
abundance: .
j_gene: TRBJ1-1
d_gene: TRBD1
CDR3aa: CASSFGTGRMGTEAFF
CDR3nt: TGTGCCAGCAGCTTTGGGACAGGGAGGATGGGCACTGAAGCTTTCTTT

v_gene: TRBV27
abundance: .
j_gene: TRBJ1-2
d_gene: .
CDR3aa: CASSLTRLNYGYTF
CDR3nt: TGTGCCAGCAGTTTAACCAGACTTAACTATGGCTACACCTTC

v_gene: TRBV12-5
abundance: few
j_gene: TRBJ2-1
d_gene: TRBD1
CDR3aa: CASAMDRQNEQFF
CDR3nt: TGTGCTAGTGCTATGGACAGGCAAAATGAGCAGTTCTTC

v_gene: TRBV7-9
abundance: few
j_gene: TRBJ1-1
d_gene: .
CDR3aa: CASSLRENTEAFF
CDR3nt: TGTGCCAGCAGTTTGAGGGAGAACACTGAAGCTTTCTTT

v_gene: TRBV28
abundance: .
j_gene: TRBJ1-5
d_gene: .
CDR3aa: CASSPARGINSNQPQHF
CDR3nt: TGTGCCAGCAGTCCAGCGCGGGGCATTAATAGCAATCAGCCCCAGCATTTT

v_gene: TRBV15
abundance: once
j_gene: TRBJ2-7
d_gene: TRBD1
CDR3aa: CATSRATQGYEQYF
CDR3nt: TGTGCCACCAGCAGAGCAACACAGGGGTACGAGCAGTACTTC

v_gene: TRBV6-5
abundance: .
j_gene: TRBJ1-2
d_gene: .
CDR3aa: CASRKQVSQYGYTF
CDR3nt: TGTGCCAGCAGGAAACAGGTCTCGCAATATGGCTACACCTTC

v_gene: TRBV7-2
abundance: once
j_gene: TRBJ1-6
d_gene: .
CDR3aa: CASSLARSFYNSPLHF
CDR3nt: TGTGCCAGCAGCTTAGCCAGGTCCTTCTATAATTCACCCCTCCACTTT

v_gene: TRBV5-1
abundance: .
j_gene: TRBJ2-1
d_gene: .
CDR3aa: CASSLVGSSHNEQFF
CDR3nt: TGCGCCAGCAGCTTGGTTGGTAGCTCGCACAATGAGCAGTTCTTC

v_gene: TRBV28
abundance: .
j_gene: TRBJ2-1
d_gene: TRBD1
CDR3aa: CASRSSGTGGRDEQFF
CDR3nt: TGTGCCAGCAGATCCTCAGGGACAGGGGGAAGAGATGAGCAGTTCTTC

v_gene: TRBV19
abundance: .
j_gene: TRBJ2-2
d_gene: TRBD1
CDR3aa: CASSIPRTGVPGELFF
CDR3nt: TGTGCCAGTAGTATCCCGCGGACAGGGGTGCCCGGGGAGCTGTTTTTT

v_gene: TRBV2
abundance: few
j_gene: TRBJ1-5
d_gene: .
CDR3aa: CASSDRNSNQPQHF
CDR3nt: TGTGCCAGCAGTGACAGGAATAGCAATCAGCCCCAGCATTTT

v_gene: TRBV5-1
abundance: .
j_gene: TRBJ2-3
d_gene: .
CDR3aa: CASSSIIQTDTQYF
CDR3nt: TGCGCCAGCAGCTCTATAATCCAAACAGATACGCAGTATTTT

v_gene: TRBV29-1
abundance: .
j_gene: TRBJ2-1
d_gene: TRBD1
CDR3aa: CSGLGTGGGEQFF
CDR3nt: TGCAGCGGACTGGGGACAGGGGGCGGTGAGCAGTTCTTC

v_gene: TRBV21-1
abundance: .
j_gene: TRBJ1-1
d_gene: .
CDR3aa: CATNRDIRIGVNTEAFF
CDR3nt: TGTGCCACCAACAGGGACATTCGTATCGGGGTCAACACTGAAGCTTTCTTT

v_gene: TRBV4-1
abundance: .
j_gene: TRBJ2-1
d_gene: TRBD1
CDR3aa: CASSHPGTGFYPQYNEQFF
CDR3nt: TGCGCCAGCAGCCATCCCGGGACAGGTTTTTACCCCCAATACAATGAGCAGTTCTTC

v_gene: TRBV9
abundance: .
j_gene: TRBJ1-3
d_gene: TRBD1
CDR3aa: CASSVEGTGIHTIYF
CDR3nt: TGTGCCAGCAGCGTAGAAGGGACAGGTATCCATACCATATATTTT

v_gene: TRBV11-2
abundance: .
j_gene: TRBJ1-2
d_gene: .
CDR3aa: CASSLSGSDGYTF
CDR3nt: TGTGCCAGCAGCTTGTCAGGTAGCGATGGCTACACCTTC

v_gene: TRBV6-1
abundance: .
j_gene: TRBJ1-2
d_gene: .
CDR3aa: CASSGDSYGYTF
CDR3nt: TGTGCCAGCAGTGGAGACAGCTATGGCTACACCTTC

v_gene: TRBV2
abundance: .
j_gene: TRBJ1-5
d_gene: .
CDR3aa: CASRGSSGYSNQPQHF
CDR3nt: TGTGCCAGCAGGGGTAGTAGCGGGTATAGCAATCAGCCCCAGCATTTT

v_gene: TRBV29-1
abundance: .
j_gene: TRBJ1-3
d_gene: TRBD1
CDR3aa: CSVVDRGAGNTIYF
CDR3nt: TGCAGCGTTGTCGACAGGGGAGCGGGAAACACCATATATTTT

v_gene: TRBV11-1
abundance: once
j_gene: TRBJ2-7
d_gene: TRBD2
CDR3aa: CASSLAAGRSYEQYF
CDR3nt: TGTGCCAGCAGCTTAGCAGCGGGGCGCTCCTACGAGCAGTACTTC

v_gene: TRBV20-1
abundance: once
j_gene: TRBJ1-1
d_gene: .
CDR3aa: CSGGLNTEAFF
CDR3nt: TGCAGCGGGGGGCTGAACACTGAAGCTTTCTTT

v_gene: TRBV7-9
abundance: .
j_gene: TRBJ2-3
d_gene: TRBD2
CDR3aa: CASSSGGASGLRGAQYF
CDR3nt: TGTGCCAGCAGCTCGGGAGGGGCTAGCGGCTTACGGGGGGCGCAGTATTTT

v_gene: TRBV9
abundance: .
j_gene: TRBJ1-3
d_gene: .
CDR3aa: CASSVETVSGNTIYF
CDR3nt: TGTGCCAGCAGCGTCGAGACAGTCTCTGGAAACACCATATATTTT

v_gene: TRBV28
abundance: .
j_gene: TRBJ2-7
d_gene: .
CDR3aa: CASSQGGGPRGSYEQYF
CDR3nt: TGTGCCAGCAGCCAAGGTGGTGGCCCCAGGGGCTCCTACGAGCAGTACTTC

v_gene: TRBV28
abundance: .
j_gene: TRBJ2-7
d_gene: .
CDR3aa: CASSPSSEGSRAYEQYF
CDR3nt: TGTGCCAGCAGTCCATCCTCGGAGGGTTCTAGGGCATACGAGCAGTACTTC

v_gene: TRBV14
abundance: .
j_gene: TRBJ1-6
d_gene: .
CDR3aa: CASSQDGGSPLHF
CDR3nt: TGTGCCAGCAGCCAAGACGGGGGATCACCCCTCCACTTT

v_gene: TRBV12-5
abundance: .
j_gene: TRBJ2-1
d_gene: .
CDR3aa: CASGILTGSTPYNEQFF
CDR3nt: TGTGCTAGTGGAATCCTTACCGGGAGTACCCCCTACAATGAGCAGTTCTTC

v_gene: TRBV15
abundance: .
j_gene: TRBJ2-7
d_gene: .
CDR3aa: CATSREVGADAEQYF
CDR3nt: TGTGCCACCAGCAGAGAAGTAGGGGCGGATGCCGAGCAGTACTTC

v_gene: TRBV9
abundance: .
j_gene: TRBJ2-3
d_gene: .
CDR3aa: CASSVTRRQGGGTDTQYF
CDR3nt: TGTGCCAGCAGCGTAACTCGCCGGCAGGGTGGTGGGACAGATACGCAGTATTTT

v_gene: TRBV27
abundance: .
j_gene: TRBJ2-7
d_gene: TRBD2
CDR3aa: CASSFGQREAPYEQYF
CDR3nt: TGTGCCAGCAGTTTCGGGCAGCGGGAGGCGCCCTACGAGCAGTACTTC

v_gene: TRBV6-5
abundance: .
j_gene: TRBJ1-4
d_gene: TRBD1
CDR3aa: CASSLTGGAGEKLFF
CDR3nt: TGTGCCAGCAGCCTGACAGGGGGCGCAGGGGAAAAACTGTTTTTT

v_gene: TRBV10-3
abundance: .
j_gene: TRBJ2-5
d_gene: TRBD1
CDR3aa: CAIGDRGLETQYF
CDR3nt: TGTGCCATCGGGGACAGGGGGTTAGAGACCCAGTACTTC